The rows below give T cell receptor beta chains drawn from one sample of a study of blood T cell repertoires in COVID-19. Clones were sequenced by immunoSEQ multiplex PCR, and TCRdb holds only the in-frame ones, with some missing. Here the sample spans approximately 280,000 clones, around nine tenths being singletons. The sequenced sample was peripheral blood. These receptors were obtained from a man aged 40-49 years with acute or convalescent COVID-19. Each CDR3 is given with its conserved first and last residue. Fields, in order: clone size, V gene, J gene, D gene, CDR3 protein, CDR3 DNA. D genes are given only for firm matches. Clone size is shown for a subset of rows, as once, few, many or a class of expanded clone.

>.|TRBV10-1|TRBJ2-3|.
CASSESWTGGFRTDTQYF
TGCGCCAGCAGTGAGAGCTGGACCGGCGGGTTTCGCACAGATACGCAGTATTTT
>.|TRBV5-8|TRBJ1-2|TRBD1
CASSSRGTGRNYGYTF
TGTGCCAGCAGCTCCCGGGGGACAGGGCGAAACTATGGCTACACCTTC
>.|TRBV12-5|TRBJ1-5|.
CASQRGGRSNQPQHF
TGTGCTAGCCAGAGGGGGGGTAGGAGCAATCAGCCCCAGCATTTT
>.|TRBV20-1|TRBJ1-2|.
CSASADLRYTF
TGCAGTGCTAGTGCCGACTTACGCTACACCTTC
>.|TRBV24-1|TRBJ1-3|TRBD1
CAKDRGPGNTIYF
TGTGCCAAGGACAGGGGCCCGGGAAACACCATATATTTT
>.|TRBV11-3|TRBJ2-7|TRBD1
CASSLSPGGEQYF
TGTGCCAGCAGCTTATCTCCAGGGGGCGAGCAGTACTTC
>.|TRBV7-6|TRBJ2-2|.
CASSLGGMNTGELFF
TGTGCCAGCAGCTTAGGGGGCATGAACACCGGGGAGCTGTTTTTT
>.|TRBV7-6|TRBJ1-2|TRBD1
CASSPRTGPGVDGYTF
TGTGCCAGCAGCCCCCGGACAGGGCCGGGAGTAGACGGCTACACCTTC
>.|TRBV10-3|TRBJ2-5|TRBD1
CAISAGQGRETQYF
TGTGCCATCAGTGCCGGACAGGGGAGAGAGACCCAGTACTTC
>.|TRBV12-1|TRBJ1-4|.
CASSSPTGRYEKLFF
TGTGCCAGCAGCTCGCCGACAGGGAGATATGAAAAACTGTTTTTT
>.|TRBV9|TRBJ1-6|.
CASSVVSSHNSPLHF
TGTGCCAGCAGCGTAGTGAGCTCCCATAATTCACCCCTCCACTTT
>once|TRBV7-8|TRBJ2-1|TRBD2
CASSPFRLAGPRDNEQFF
TGTGCCAGCAGCCCCTTCAGACTAGCGGGCCCCCGGGACAATGAGCAGTTCTTC
>.|TRBV19|TRBJ2-7|TRBD1
CASNRGTEGSYEQYF
TGTGCCAGTAATAGAGGGACAGAGGGTTCCTACGAGCAGTACTTC
>.|TRBV7-2|TRBJ2-7|.
CASSVGGHYEQYF
TGTGCCAGCAGCGTAGGGGGACACTACGAGCAGTACTTC
>once|TRBV2|TRBJ2-2|TRBD1
CASSRDSTNTGELFF
TGTGCCAGCAGTAGGGACAGTACGAACACCGGGGAGCTGTTTTTT
>.|TRBV11-1|TRBJ2-7|.
CASSLARGPYEQYF
TGTGCCAGCAGCTTAGCCAGGGGACCCTACGAGCAGTACTTC
>once|TRBV5-5|TRBJ2-1|.
CASSLGQSSYNEQFF
TGTGCCAGCAGCTTGGGACAGTCGTCCTACAATGAGCAGTTCTTC
>.|TRBV19|TRBJ2-3|.
CASSSPRTESTDTQYF
TGTGCCAGTAGTTCCCCAAGGACAGAGAGCACAGATACGCAGTATTTT
>.|TRBV28|TRBJ1-4|.
CASGQGKTNEKLFF
TGTGCCAGCGGCCAGGGGAAAACTAATGAAAAACTGTTTTTT
>.|TRBV19|TRBJ2-3|.
CASSMGSPSTDTQYF
TGTGCCAGTAGTATGGGCAGTCCTAGCACAGATACGCAGTATTTT
>.|TRBV19|TRBJ1-6|TRBD1
CASSIGGGAYNSPLHF
TGTGCCAGTAGTATCGGAGGGGGCGCCTATAATTCACCCCTCCACTTT
>once|TRBV4-1|TRBJ2-1|TRBD2
CASSQGGVPGTSGGAKQFF
TGCGCCAGCAGCCAAGGAGGGGTTCCCGGGACTAGCGGGGGGGCGAAGCAGTTCTTC
>.|TRBV5-1|TRBJ2-2|.
CASSQALTGELFF
TGCGCCAGCAGCCAAGCCTTAACCGGGGAGCTGTTTTTT
>.|TRBV3-1/TRBV3-2|TRBJ1-5|.
CASSQGGNNQPQHF
TGTGCCAGCAGCCAAGGAGGTAACAATCAGCCCCAGCATTTT